This entry lists 30 T cell receptor beta chains sequenced from one sample in a study of T cells in Graves' hyperthyroidism and ophthalmopathy. TCR beta CDR3 regions were amplified from RNA. The primer set for the first-round RT-PCR of the TCR CDR3 was HTBI. TCRdb redid the calling of the multiplex PCR reads with MiXCR, one entry per CDR3 protein. The repertoire holds almost 500,000 distinct CDR3 sequences, with about 22% as singletons. The material sequenced was blood. These receptors all stem from a woman between 65 and 79 years old with Graves' ophthalmopathy.

This clonotype was observed a single time. The genes are TRBV4-1 and TRBJ1-5; TRBD1 might be the D (6 bases). The CDR3 spans 15 residues. CDR1 is MGHRA and CDR2 is YSYEKL in the germline V gene. Trimming stripped 0 bases from V and 5 bases from J, with 11 bases between. This CDR3 is CASSQDGTLYQPQHF. The CDR3 DNA sequence: TGCGCCAGCAGCCAAGATGGGACACTTTATCAGCCCCAGCATTTT.

At least ten counts were recorded for this clonotype. The CDR3 sequence is CASSLKQGGHIGSPLHF. Written as DNA, the CDR3 is TGTGCCAGCAGTCTCAAACAGGGTGGGCATATAGGTTCACCCCTCCACTTT. The chain combines TRBV12-3 or TRBV12-4 with TRBJ1-6, with D possibly matching TRBD1 (6 bases). V was cut by 5 bases and J by 9 bases, with 23 bases left in between. The CDR3 totals 17 residues.

Many counts were recorded for this clonotype. The chain couples TRBV5-6 to TRBJ2-1; 7 positions match TRBD2. This CDR3 is 17 amino acids long. Germline V lookup: CDR1 SGHDT, CDR2 YYEEEE. The ends lost 0 bases at V and 0 bases at J; junction bases unmatched: 6. CDR3 nucleotide sequence: TGTGCCAGCAGCTTGGCCGGGGGGAGAAGCTCCTACAATGAGCAGTTCTTC. This translates into CASSLAGGRSSYNEQFF.

This clonotype was counted only a few times. The chain recombines TRBV12-3 or TRBV12-4 with TRBJ2-1; 14 nucleotides agree with TRBD2. The V gene end was trimmed by 3 bases and the J gene end by 9 bases; junction bases not matched to a gene: 7. This CDR3 has 16 residues. In nucleotides, the CDR3 is TGTGCCAGCAGTTTTTCGACTAGCGGGAGGGCGAGTGAGCAGTTCTTC. Its translation is CASSFSTSGRASEQFF.

This clonotype was counted only a few times. J is TRBJ2-5 and V is TRBV19; perhaps TRBD1 as D (6 bases). The CDR3 spans 14 residues. Germline CDR1 LNHDA, CDR2 SQIVND (reference sequence). The germline V and J ends were trimmed by 4 bases and 5 bases, with 14 bases remaining between them. The CDR3 DNA reads as TGTGCCAGTAGTACGACCAGGGGTTGGGAGACCCAGTACTTC. It codes for CASSTTRGWETQYF.

The chain uses TRBV28 and TRBJ2-7, with 11 bases identical to TRBD2. The trim removed 6 bases at V and 2 bases at J, leaving 6 bases unmatched. This CDR3 comprises 15 residues. Germline loops: CDR1 MDHEN, CDR2 SYDVKM. The CDR3 DNA is TGTGCCAGCAGCCGACCTAGCGGGGGGACCTACGAGCAGTACTTC. Translation gives CASSRPSGGTYEQYF. The entire variable domain, with the rest obtained from reference TRBV28 and TRBJ2-7, is as follows: DVKVTQSSRYLVKRTGEKVFLECVQDMDHENMFWYRQDPGLGLRLIYFSYDVKMKEKGDIPEGYSVSREKKERFSLILESASTNQTSMYLCASSRPSGGTYEQYFGPGTRLTVT.

This clonotype was picked up many times. J is TRBJ1-1 and V is TRBV12-3 or TRBV12-4; 7 bases line up with TRBD1. The CDR3 loop spans 14 amino acids. The J segment lost 3 bases and the V segment lost 6 bases, leaving 7 bases of the junction unmatched. In nucleotides, the CDR3 is TGTGCCAGCAGACTCACAGGGGCGGACACTGAAGCTTTCTTT. Translating it yields CASRLTGADTEAFF.

This clonotype was seen ten or more times. This sequence joins TRBV28 and TRBJ1-2, with D possibly being TRBD1 (6 bases). The length of the CDR3 is 13 residues. The germline gives CDR1 MDHEN, CDR2 SYDVKM. V was clipped by 6 bases and J by 6 bases, with 14 bases between them. The CDR3 reads CASRSTGLHGYTF. In DNA, the CDR3 is TGTGCCAGCAGATCTACAGGGTTGCATGGCTACACCTTC.

On this clonotype: A much larger clone lies one base from this, so it may be a read error. This rearrangement joins TRBV11-2 to TRBJ2-3, with D perhaps TRBD2 (5 bases). Germline V gene lookup returns CDR1 SGHAT and CDR2 FQNNGV. The CDR3 consists of 14 residues. Written as DNA, the CDR3 is TGTGCCAGCAGCCTATTAGCGTTTCGGGATACGCAGGATTTT. It encodes CASSLLAFRDTQDF.

In this sample, this clonotype turned up a few times. The gene calls are TRBV6-1 and TRBJ1-2; TRBD1 is a possible D gene (6 bases). V was shortened by 1 base and J by 6 bases, with 15 bases between the two germline ends. This CDR3 contains 15 residues. Germline lookup yields CDR1 MNHNS and CDR2 SASEGT. This CDR3 reads CASSEDFGQGNGYTF. DNA for the CDR3: TGTGCCAGCAGTGAAGACTTTGGGCAGGGGAATGGCTACACCTTC.

The chain carries TRBV7-6 and TRBJ2-1, with D perhaps given as TRBD1 or TRBD2 (5 bases each). V was trimmed by 4 bases and J by 6 bases, leaving 10 bases between them. CDR3 length: 13 residues. CDR1 is SGHVS, CDR2 FNYEAQ, per germline. The CDR3 protein is CASSSGTSNEQFF. The CDR3, as DNA: TGTGCCAGCAGCTCGGGGACCTCCAATGAGCAGTTCTTC.

This clonotype has a handful of counts. The chain has TRBV29-1 and TRBJ2-1; D may be TRBD2 (5 bases). The CDR3 contains 13 residues. V lost 7 bases and J lost 10, with 20 bases in between. The V gene's germline CDR1 is SQVTM and CDR2 ANQGSEA. In nucleotides, the CDR3 is TGCAGCGGGGTGACGGCCCCGGCGGGCGAGCAGTTCTTC. It specifies CSGVTAPAGEQFF.

This clonotype was seen only a few times. The chain carries TRBV6-2 or TRBV6-3 and TRBJ1-5, with D tentatively TRBD1 (6 bases). This CDR3 has 14 residues. Germline V gene lookup returns CDR1 MNHEY and CDR2 SVGEGT. V lost 7 bases to trimming and J lost 0 bases, with 10 bases between them. The CDR3 is CASKDRYSNQPQHF. The DNA of the CDR3 is TGTGCCAGCAAAGACAGGTATAGCAATCAGCCCCAGCATTTT.

This clonotype occurred a few times. This rearrangement joins TRBV5-6 to TRBJ2-3, with 7 bases lining up with TRBD2. With V trimmed by 0 bases and J by 6 bases, 4 bases remained unmatched. This CDR3 is built from 14 residues. Looked up from germline, CDR1 is SGHDT and CDR2 is YYEEEE. CDR3 in DNA: TGTGCCAGCAGCTTGGGCGGGAGTAGGGATACGCAGTATTTT. The encoded protein is CASSLGGSRDTQYF.

This clonotype was observed a few times. This chain links TRBV20-1 with TRBJ1-2; D call uncertain. The V gene lost 4 bases and the J gene lost 4 bases, with 13 bases spanning the gap. The CDR3 consists of 13 residues. CDR1 DFQATT and CDR2 SNEGSKA come from the germline V gene (reference sequence). The DNA of the CDR3 is TGCAGTGCTAACGCTATTAAGGGCTATGGCTACACCTTC. Translation gives CSANAIKGYGYTF.

This clonotype showed up many times. This rearrangement joins TRBV12-3 or TRBV12-4 to TRBJ1-1, with D tentatively TRBD1 (5 bases). V lost 2 bases, J lost 7 bases, and 11 bases lay in between. The CDR3 has 13 residues. CDR3 amino acids: CASSLSREGEAFF. The CDR3 DNA follows: TGTGCCAGCAGTTTAAGCAGGGAGGGTGAAGCTTTCTTT.

In this sample, this clonotype turned up a few times. This chain uses TRBV12-3 or TRBV12-4 with TRBJ2-1; no firm D call. V dropped 3 bases and J dropped 12 bases, with 9 bases sitting between them. The length of the CDR3 is 11 residues. The CDR3 nucleotides read TGTGCCAGCAGTTTGTTGTTTTCGCAGTTCTTC. Translating gives CASSLLFSQFF.

The chain couples TRBV6-5 to TRBJ2-5; D remains ambiguous. CDR1 and CDR2 from the germline V gene are MNHEY and SVGAGI. Trimming shortened V by 2 bases and J by 4 bases, and 14 bases separated the two germline ends. The CDR3 is made up of 15 amino acids. Here the CDR3 DNA reads TGTGCCAGCAGTTACCACCGGACCCAGCGAGAGACCCAGTACTTC. Encoded protein: CASSYHRTQRETQYF.

This sequence joins TRBV10-1 and TRBJ2-1; TRBD2 agrees at 8 bases. From germline, CDR1 is WNHNN and CDR2 SYGVQD (reference sequence). The CDR3 has 14 amino acids. V lost 2 bases, J lost 9 bases, and 6 bases stayed unmatched. CDR3 loop: CASSEEAGVGEQFF. The CDR3 coding sequence is TGCGCCAGCAGTGAGGAAGCGGGAGTCGGTGAGCAGTTCTTC.

This clonotype was recorded many times. The rearrangement joins TRBV27 to TRBJ1-1; 7 bases map to TRBD1. V lost 5 bases to trimming and J lost 2 bases; unmatched junction nucleotides: 11. The CDR3 is 16 residues long. The germline V gene encodes CDR1 MNHEY and CDR2 SMNVEV (reference sequence). The CDR3 is CASSAPGQAINTEAFF. Written as DNA, the CDR3 is TGTGCCAGCAGTGCACCCGGACAGGCTATTAACACTGAAGCTTTCTTT.

The chain carries TRBV28 and TRBJ2-5; D may correspond to TRBD1 or TRBD2 (5 bases each). Germline V gene data show CDR1 as MDHEN and CDR2 as SYDVKM. V gave up 6 bases and J gave up 12 bases, with 20 bases separating them. The length of the CDR3 is 13 residues. The DNA of the CDR3 is TGTGCCAGCAGGGGGACCGGTGGGGTGAGTGAGTACTTC. It translates to CASRGTGGVSEYF.

At least ten counts were recorded for this clonotype. J is TRBJ2-2 and V is TRBV12-3 or TRBV12-4; D perhaps matches TRBD1 (5 bases). This CDR3 contains 13 residues. V lost 3 bases to trimming and J lost 5 bases, with 7 bases between them. CDR3 in amino acids: CASSFSGTGELFF. For the CDR3, the DNA is TGTGCCAGCAGTTTCTCAGGGACCGGGGAGCTGTTTTTT.

The genes are TRBV28 and TRBJ1-2; 7 bases match TRBD1. V lost 2 bases, J lost 8 bases, and 14 bases stayed unmatched. Germline V gene sequence: CDR1 MDHEN, CDR2 SYDVKM. The CDR3 loop spans 16 amino acids. This CDR3 reads CASSLQGQALAGGYTF. DNA of the CDR3: TGTGCCAGCAGTTTACAAGGACAGGCCTTAGCGGGAGGCTACACCTTC.

This clonotype was detected only a few times. This chain links TRBV6-1 with TRBJ2-7, with 12 bases lining up with TRBD1. V lost 6 bases and J lost 6; bases outside the gene matches: 6. CDR3 length: 14 amino acids. CDR1 MNHNS and CDR2 SASEGT come from the germline V gene. The CDR3 bases are TGTGCCAGCAGGTCGGGACAGGGGGCCCTCGAGCAGTACTTC. Translated, it gives CASRSGQGALEQYF.

The chain joins TRBV19 to TRBJ2-7; 10 bases align to TRBD1. CDR1 LNHDA and CDR2 SQIVND come from the germline V gene (reference sequence). CDR3 length equals 15 residues. After removal of 4 bases from V and 4 bases from J, the junction contained 7 bases not matched to a gene. The chain's CDR3 is CASSTLTGGTYEQYF. Here the CDR3 DNA reads TGTGCCAGTAGTACCTTGACAGGGGGCACTTACGAGCAGTACTTC.

The chain has TRBV6-5 and TRBJ2-7; D may be TRBD1 or TRBD2 (5 bases each). V was shortened by 0 bases and J by 0 bases, with 12 bases between the two germline ends. CDR1 is MNHEY and CDR2 is SVGAGI in the germline V gene. This CDR3 is 16 amino acids long. CDR3 DNA sequence: TGTGCCAGCAGTTACTCGGCGTCGGGGCACTCCTACGAGCAGTACTTC. The encoded protein is CASSYSASGHSYEQYF.

The chain links TRBV6-5 to TRBJ2-6, with 7 bases lining up with TRBD1. Germline lookup yields CDR1 MNHEY and CDR2 SVGAGI. J gave up 4 bases and V 0 bases, and 9 bases lay outside the gene matches. The CDR3 has 18 residues. This CDR3 reads CASSYSTPRGTGANVLTF. For the CDR3, the DNA is TGTGCCAGCAGTTACTCGACCCCCAGGGGGACGGGGGCCAACGTCCTGACTTTC.

CDR3 sequence: CASSPTTEAFF. CDR3 sequence (DNA): TGTGCCAGCAGTCCAACCACTGAAGCTTTCTTT. The genes are TRBV6-4 and TRBJ1-1, with D uncertain. The CDR3 has 11 residues. Trimming left V 5 bases short and J 4 bases short, with 5 bases between. The V gene's germline CDR1 is MRHNA and CDR2 SNTAGT.

The J gene is TRBJ1-1, the V gene TRBV13, with TRBD1 matching over 9 bases. The CDR3 covers 15 residues. Per the germline V gene, CDR1 is PRHDT and CDR2 is FYEKMQ (reference sequence). V shed 0 bases, J shed 6 bases, and the junction held 5 bases outside the gene matches. The DNA of the CDR3 is TGTGCCAGCAGCTTAGGACTGGGACAGGGACCTGAAGCTTTCTTT. It specifies CASSLGLGQGPEAFF.

This clonotype has only a few counts. V is TRBV7-2 and J is TRBJ1-6, with a weak D call TRBD1 (5 bases). The ends were cut back, 1 base at V and 10 bases at J, with 14 bases in the middle. Germline values: CDR1 SGHTA, CDR2 FQGNSA. The CDR3 is 15 residues long. The CDR3 DNA reads as TGTGCCAGCAGCTTAGGAGGACAAACAGGATCACCCCTCCACTTT. Its translation: CASSLGGQTGSPLHF.